The 3 T cell receptor beta chains reported below all come from one sample, sequenced in a study of graft-versus-host responses after intestinal transplantation. Antigen specificity for these receptors is unknown. Clones were sequenced by immunoSEQ multiplex PCR, and TCRdb holds only the in-frame ones, with some missing. In the table there are about 100,000 clones, approximately 84% of which are singletons. Material: unstimulated CD4+ T cells sorted from spleen or lymph node cells, obtained before transplant. Receptor source: a human donor who was the organ donor for an intestinal transplant.

The chain recombines TRBV11-2 with TRBJ2-7; D gene uncertain. Trimming left V 2 bases short and J 8 bases short, with 10 bases between. CDR3 length: 12 residues. Germline V gives CDR1 SGHAT, CDR2 FQNNGV. The CDR3 loop reads CASSLLGSQQYF. CDR3 in DNA: TGTGCCAGCAGCTTACTTGGGTCGCAGCAGTACTTC.

The gene calls are TRBV28 and TRBJ1-5; D unclear. Trimming removed 6 bases from V and 3 bases from J, with 6 bases in between. Germline V CDR1 and CDR2: MDHEN, SYDVKM. This CDR3 is built from 12 residues. CDR3 loop: CASRPDNQPQHF. The CDR3 nucleotides are TGTGCCAGCAGACCCGACAATCAGCCCCAGCATTTT. Full variable domain (missing parts from reference TRBV28 and TRBJ1-5): DVKVTQSSRYLVKRTGEKVFLECVQDMDHENMFWYRQDPGLGLRLIYFSYDVKMKEKGDIPEGYSVSREKKERFSLILESASTNQTSMYLCASRPDNQPQHFGDGTRLSIL.

J is TRBJ2-7 and V is TRBV7-9; unclear D gene. Germline V gene data show CDR1 as SEHNR and CDR2 as FQNEAQ (reference sequence). Trimming took 4 bases from V and 0 from J, leaving 10 bases between them. The CDR3 extends over 14 amino acids. The CDR3 region has the DNA TGTGCCAGCAGCTCTTCCCTTCGCTCCTACGAGCAGTACTTC. Translated, it gives CASSSSLRSYEQYF.